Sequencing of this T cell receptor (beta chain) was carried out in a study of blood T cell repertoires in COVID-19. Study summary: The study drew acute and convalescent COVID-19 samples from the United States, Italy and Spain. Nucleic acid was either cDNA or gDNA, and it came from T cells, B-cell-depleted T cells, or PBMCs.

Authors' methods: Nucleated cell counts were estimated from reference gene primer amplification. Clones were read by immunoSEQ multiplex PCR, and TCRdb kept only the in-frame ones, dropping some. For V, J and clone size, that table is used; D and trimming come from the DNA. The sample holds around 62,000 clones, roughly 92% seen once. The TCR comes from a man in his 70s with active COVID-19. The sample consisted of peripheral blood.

As DNA, the CDR3 is TGCGCCAGCAGCTTACTAGCGGGGGGTGATTACAATGAGCAGTTCTTC. It yields the protein CASSLLAGGDYNEQFF. V is TRBV10-1 and J is TRBJ2-1; 12 nucleotides align to TRBD2. The CDR3 is made up of 16 amino acids. Germline V gene sequence: CDR1 WNHNN, CDR2 SYGVQD (reference sequence). After removal of 6 bases from V and 4 bases from J, the junction contained 7 bases not matched to a gene.